There are a few counts of the clone carrying this T cell receptor beta chain. What it binds is not known. The V end was cut by 0 bases, the J end by 4 bases, with 11 bases between. CDR3 length: 15 residues. CDR1 is SEHNR, CDR2 FQNEAQ, per germline (reference sequence). Reverse transcription of extracted RNA yielded cDNA, which provided the sequencing template. TCRdb's copy holds only in-frame clones and misses some; the assay was immunoSEQ multiplex PCR. The sample lists about 110,000 clones, approximately 63% occurring once. PBMCs provided sorted CD4+ and CD8+ T cells. This sample stems from a study of CD8+ T cells in alopecia areata. Study findings and constraints: Possibly as an HLA-related effect, TCR sharing across patients appeared less clear than in mice. There were also resident alphabeta T cells of normal skin sequenced in scalp samples. Scalp lesions, especially in alopecia totalis/universalis, had higher clonality than normal scalp.

This sequence joins TRBV7-9 and TRBJ2-3, with D tentatively TRBD2 (7 bases). The source material was CD8+ T cells sorted from blood. The sequence was collected from a human donor in good health. The CDR3 DNA reads TGTGCCAGCAGCTTAGCGGGGGGGCGTCCAGATACGCAGTATTTT. Protein sequence: CASSLAGGRPDTQYF.